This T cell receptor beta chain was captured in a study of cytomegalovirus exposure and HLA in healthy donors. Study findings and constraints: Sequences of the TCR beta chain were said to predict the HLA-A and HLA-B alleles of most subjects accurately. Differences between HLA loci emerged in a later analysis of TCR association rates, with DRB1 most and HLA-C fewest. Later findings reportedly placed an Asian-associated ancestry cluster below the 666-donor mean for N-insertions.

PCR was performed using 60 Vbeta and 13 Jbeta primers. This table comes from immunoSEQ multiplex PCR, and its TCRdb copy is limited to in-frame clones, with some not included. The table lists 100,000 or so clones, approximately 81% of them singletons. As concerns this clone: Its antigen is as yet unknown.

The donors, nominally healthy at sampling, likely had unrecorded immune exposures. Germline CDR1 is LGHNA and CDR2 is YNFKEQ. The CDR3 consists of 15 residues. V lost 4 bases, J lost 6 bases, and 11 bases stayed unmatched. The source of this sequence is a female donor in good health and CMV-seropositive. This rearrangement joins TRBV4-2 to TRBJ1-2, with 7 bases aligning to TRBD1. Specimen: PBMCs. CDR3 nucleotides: TGTGCCAGCAGCCGAACAGGGGATGCAACCCATGGCTACACCTTC. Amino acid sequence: CASSRTGDATHGYTF.